Below, 21 T cell receptor gamma chains from the same sample are listed, as sequenced in a study of Vδ1+ human thymocytes. These receptors have no known antigen. Sequences come from RNA converted to cDNA by reverse transcription. The CDR3 regions were amplified by multiplex PCR from V-gene primers to a constant-region primer. TCRdb fed the multiplex PCR reads into CATT to redo clone calling. The top ten clones hold about 1.5% of a sample with 6,500 to 10,000 gamma-chain clones, 56% of them seen once. Study results and limitations: Thymic TRG and TRD repertoires appeared highly polyclonal, with Gaussian CDR3 length distributions.

Specimen: Vdelta1+ gamma-delta thymocytes from the thymus. As to subset: FACS-sorted CD3+ TCRalphabeta- TCRVdelta1+ TCRVdelta2- thymocytes. Receptors originate from a girl under three years old who had congenital heart surgery.

This clone was counted only a few times. The chain joins TRGV2 to TRGJP2. Assignment of the J gene here rests on matching the DNA to germline, because TCRdb gives none. The germline V gene encodes CDR1 EGSNGY and CDR2 YDSYNSKV. The V gene end was trimmed by 6 bases and the J gene end by 2 bases; junction bases not matched to a gene: 0. The CDR3 consists of 12 residues. CDR3 protein: CATWSSDWIKTF. Here the CDR3 DNA reads TGTGCCACCTGGAGTAGTGATTGGATCAAGACGTTT.

The V call is TRGV3, the J call TRGJP2. Because TCRdb records no J gene, it was assigned here through a match of the DNA to germline. CDR1 is VTNTFY and CDR2 is YDVSTARD in the germline V gene (reference sequence). The CDR3 spans 16 residues. Trimming at V came to 0 bases and at J to 6 bases, leaving 10 bases not matched to a gene. In DNA form, the CDR3 reads TGTGCCACCTGGGACAGGCCGGTTGCTGGTGATTGGATCAAGACGTTT. Translated: CATWDRPVAGDWIKTF.

This clone was picked up a small number of times. The chain carries TRGV4 and TRGJ1 or TRGJ2. Looked up from germline, CDR1 is EGSTGY and CDR2 is YDSYTSSV. V was pared by 3 bases and J by 7 bases, with 0 bases of the junction left unmatched. The CDR3 has 10 amino acids. In nucleotides, the CDR3 is TGTGCCACCTGGGATTATAAGAAACTCTTT. Translated: CATWDYKKLF.

V usage is TRGV3 and J usage is TRGJ1 or TRGJ2. Germline matching of the DNA provided the J gene here, since TCRdb leaves it blank. J lost 6 bases, V lost 5 bases, and 4 bases had no gene match. CDR3 length: 11 amino acids. Germline assignment: CDR1 VTNTFY and CDR2 YDVSTARD (reference sequence). This CDR3 is CATWGGYKKLF. The CDR3 region has the DNA TGTGCCACCTGGGGTGGTTATAAGAAACTCTTT.

V gene TRGV3 combines with J gene TRGJ1 or TRGJ2. No J segment appears in TCRdb, so it was assigned here by matching the sequence to germline. CDR1 is VTNTFY, CDR2 YDVSTARD, per germline (reference sequence). J lost 1 base, V lost 0 bases, and 9 bases had no gene match. The CDR3 sequence is 16 residues long. In nucleotides, the CDR3 is TGTGCCACCTGGGACAGGCCCCCTAAAAATTATTATAAGAAACTCTTT. Its protein product is CATWDRPPKNYYKKLF.

The chain joins TRGV8 to TRGJ1 or TRGJ2. This CDR3 contains 11 residues. Germline CDR1 VENAVY, CDR2 YDSYNSRV. The J segment lost 7 bases and the V segment lost 5 bases, leaving 5 bases of the junction unmatched. The DNA of the CDR3 is TGTGCCACCTGGGTGGGGTATAAGAAACTCTTT. Translation gives CATWVGYKKLF.

This clone was counted a few times. The V gene is TRGV4, the J gene TRGJ1 or TRGJ2. No J segment appears in TCRdb, so it was assigned here by matching the sequence to germline. The CDR3 is 11 residues long. CDR1 and CDR2 from the germline V gene are EGSTGY and YDSYTSSV. Trimming cost V 4 bases and J 7 bases; bases outside gene matches: 4. The CDR3 region has the DNA TGTGCCACCTGGGACTGGTATAAGAAACTCTTT. It translates to CATWDWYKKLF.

This clone was counted a single time. The V gene is TRGV2, the J gene TRGJ1 or TRGJ2. No J gene was available from TCRdb, and it was assigned here by a germline match of the DNA. The CDR3 length is 12 residues. The junction had 11 bases not matched to a gene; V was cut back by 6 bases and J by 9 bases. Looked up from germline, CDR1 is EGSNGY and CDR2 is YDSYNSKV. Written as DNA, the CDR3 is TGTGCCACCTGGTCCTGCGAGATTAAGAAACTCTTT. This gives the protein CATWSCEIKKLF.

The V and J genes are TRGV8 and TRGJ1 or TRGJ2. Germline trimming cut 9 bases from V and 4 bases from J; bases unmatched to any gene: 12. Germline CDR1 and CDR2: VENAVY and YDSYNSRV. This CDR3 region has 13 residues. The CDR3 DNA reads TGTGCCACCCGTCCATTGCAGTATTATAAGAAACTCTTT. This translates into CATRPLQYYKKLF.

As concerns this clone: Sequence at one end of the junction differs from germline and may be a read error. The genes are TRGV2 and TRGJP2. As TCRdb names no J gene, one was assigned here on the basis of a DNA match to germline. The CDR3 runs 14 residues. The germline CDR1 and CDR2 sequences are EGSNGY and YDSYNSKV. CDR3 sequence reads: CATWDGDSNWIKTF. In nucleotides, the CDR3 is TGTGCCACCTGGGACGGAGATAGTAATTGGATCAAGACGTTT.

The chain carries TRGV9 and TRGJP2. The J gene, missing from TCRdb, was assigned here through DNA to germline matching. After removal of 0 bases from V and 3 bases from J, the junction contained 4 bases not matched to a gene. The CDR3 has 15 amino acids. The germline V gene encodes CDR1 GITISATS and CDR2 ISYDGTV (reference sequence). The DNA for the CDR3 is TGTGCCTTGTGGGAGGTGCACGGTAGTGATTGGATCAAGACGTTT. Residues: CALWEVHGSDWIKTF.

This clone was found a few times. The rearrangement joins TRGV9 to TRGJ1 or TRGJ2. Germline assignment: CDR1 GITISATS and CDR2 ISYDGTV (reference sequence). V gave up 12 bases and J gave up 5 bases; unmatched junction bases: 4. CDR3 length: 9 residues. CDR3 bases: TGTGCCCGAAATTATAAGAAACTCTTT. Protein: CARNYKKLF.

The genes are TRGV9 and TRGJP2. TCRdb carries no J gene annotation; the J gene was assigned here by matching the DNA with germline. Trimming cost V 3 bases and J 6 bases; bases outside gene matches: 10. CDR1 GITISATS and CDR2 ISYDGTV come from the germline V gene (reference sequence). The CDR3 is 15 amino acids. CDR3 DNA: TGTGCCTTGTGGGAGCCCGGGGGGGGTGATTGGATCAAGACGTTT. Protein sequence: CALWEPGGGDWIKTF.

With respect to this clone: This specimen includes other DNA sequences encoding the same CDR3. The chain uses TRGV3 and TRGJ1 or TRGJ2. TCRdb carries no J gene annotation; the J gene was assigned here by matching the DNA with germline. The V segment lost 0 bases and the J segment 7 bases; nucleotides outside the gene matches: 9. The germline V gene encodes CDR1 VTNTFY and CDR2 YDVSTARD (reference sequence). This CDR3 comprises 14 residues. The CDR3 sequence: CATWDRPAGYKKLF. Written as DNA, the CDR3 is TGTGCCACCTGGGACAGGCCGGCAGGGTATAAGAAACTCTTT.

This clone was observed a single time. The chain is built from TRGV8 and TRGJ1 or TRGJ2. Assignment of the J gene here rests on matching the DNA to germline, because TCRdb gives none. The germline gives CDR1 VENAVY, CDR2 YDSYNSRV. V shed 6 bases, J shed 3 bases, and the junction held 14 bases outside the gene matches. CDR3 length equals 15 residues. CDR3 sequence reads: CATWPPPAAYYKKLF. CDR3 DNA sequence: TGTGCCACCTGGCCCCCCCCGGCAGCTTATTATAAGAAACTCTTT.

This rearrangement joins TRGV4 to TRGJ1 or TRGJ2. TCRdb lists no J gene, so it was determined here by aligning the DNA to germline. Trimming cost V 2 bases and J 7 bases; bases outside gene matches: 11. CDR3 length: 14 residues. Per the germline V gene, CDR1 is EGSTGY and CDR2 is YDSYTSSV. The CDR3 region has the DNA TGTGCCACCTGGGATGTTTTAAAGGGCTATAAGAAACTCTTT. As protein: CATWDVLKGYKKLF.

J is TRGJ1 or TRGJ2 and V is TRGV9. The J gene, not given by TCRdb, was assigned here from a germline match of the nucleotide sequence. Germline V lookup: CDR1 GITISATS, CDR2 ISYDGTV (reference sequence). With V trimmed by 3 bases and J by 1 base, 3 bases remained unmatched. This CDR3 spans 13 amino acids. The CDR3 sequence: CALWEFNYYKKLF. The CDR3 DNA reads as TGTGCCTTGTGGGAGTTCAATTATTATAAGAAACTCTTT.

This chain joins TRGV4 and TRGJP2. The J gene, not given by TCRdb, was assigned here from a germline match of the nucleotide sequence. V was clipped by 3 bases and J by 1 base; unmatched bases: 5. Germline CDR1 is EGSTGY and CDR2 is YDSYTSSV. The CDR3 is 15 residues long. The CDR3 loop is CATWDWRSSDWIKTF. The CDR3 nucleotides are TGTGCCACCTGGGATTGGCGTAGTAGTGATTGGATCAAGACGTTT.

The chain combines TRGV9 with TRGJ1 or TRGJ2. CDR1 and CDR2 from the germline V gene are GITISATS and ISYDGTV (reference sequence). The junction had 7 bases not matched to a gene; V was cut back by 0 bases and J by 2 bases. The CDR3 consists of 15 residues. CDR3 nucleotides: TGTGCCTTGTGGGAGGTGGACTTCGATTATTATAAGAAACTCTTT. This encodes CALWEVDFDYYKKLF.

The rearrangement uses TRGV3 and TRGJ1 or TRGJ2. TCRdb supplies no J gene; here it was assigned by aligning the nucleotide sequence to germline. This CDR3 spans 14 amino acids. V was clipped by 2 bases and J by 6 bases; unmatched bases: 10. Germline V gene data show CDR1 as VTNTFY and CDR2 as YDVSTARD (reference sequence). The CDR3 nucleotides are TGTGCCACCTGGGACACCGTCCCGTTTTATAAGAAACTCTTT. It yields the protein CATWDTVPFYKKLF.

A few counts support this clone. One end of the junction is discordant with germline, which a read error may explain. The chain joins TRGV3 to TRGJ1 or TRGJ2. Germline lookup yields CDR1 VTNTFY and CDR2 YDVSTARD (reference sequence). This CDR3 is built from 14 residues. CDR3 nucleotide sequence: TGTGCCACCTGGGACAGGCCCCTTTATTATAAGAAGCTCTTT. It yields the protein CATWDRPLYYKKLF.